These T cell receptor beta chains were read from a single sample in a study of blood T cell repertoires in COVID-19. TCRdb's table, derived via immunoSEQ multiplex PCR, lists solely in-frame clones and lacks some. The sample has about 400,000 clones, about nine tenths seen once; the top ten hold 1.7%. Sequencing was carried out using PBMCs or T cells enriched from blood (not recorded which). These receptors originate from a woman aged 25 to 39 who had recovered from COVID-19. The CDR3 runs from the conserved cysteine through the conserved F or W. The D gene is left open where the match is weak. Only part of the rows carry a size: once, few, many, or a class if the clone is expanded.

size | D | J | V | DNA | CDR3
few | - | TRBJ2-7 | TRBV6-2/TRBV6-3 | TGTGCCAGCAGTTCTCGTGGAGTTTACGAGCAGTACTTC | CASSSRGVYEQYF
- | - | TRBJ1-4 | TRBV5-6 | TGTGCCAGCAGCTTGGGGACTGTGCGGGGGGAAAAACTGTTTTTT | CASSLGTVRGEKLFF
- | - | TRBJ1-5 | TRBV10-1 | TGCGCCAGCAGTGAGGTTAGAGGCAATCAGCCCCAGCATTTT | CASSEVRGNQPQHF
- | TRBD2 | TRBJ2-1 | TRBV5-1 | TGCGCCAGCAGCTTGGCCCTAGCGGTAAATTCCTACAATGAGCAGTTCTTC | CASSLALAVNSYNEQFF
once | - | TRBJ1-1 | TRBV3-1/TRBV3-2 | TGTGCCAGCAGCCACAGGGTAATGAACACTGAAGCTTTCTTT | CASSHRVMNTEAFF
- | - | TRBJ1-1 | TRBV28 | TGTGCCAGCAGTTTATTCGGGGGGACGAACGTAGTCGTAAGGAACACTGAAGCTTTCTTT | CASSLFGGTNVVVRNTEAFF
- | - | TRBJ2-7 | TRBV19 | TGTGCCAGTAGTATTGGGGGGGCTGGAGAGCAGTACTTC | CASSIGGAGEQYF
- | - | TRBJ1-2 | TRBV19 | TGTGCCAGTAGTATAAGGCCCAGCAGGGTCCATGGCTACACCTTC | CASSIRPSRVHGYTF
- | TRBD2 | TRBJ2-1 | TRBV2 | TGTGCCACCCCGCGGCAGCGGGAGAATAATGAGCAGTTCTTC | CATPRQRENNEQFF
- | - | TRBJ2-1 | TRBV11-3 | TGTGCCAGCAGCTTAGGGTCCCTCCCCGGGGAGAATGAGCAGTTCTTC | CASSLGSLPGENEQFF
- | - | TRBJ1-1 | TRBV11-2 | TGTGCCAGCAGCTTAGGGTACAGGTCGGCAGCTTTCTTT | CASSLGYRSAAFF
- | - | TRBJ2-7 | TRBV18 | TGTGCCAGCTCAGGGAGCCTCACCTACGAGCAGTACTTC | CASSGSLTYEQYF
- | TRBD2 | TRBJ2-7 | TRBV7-8 | TGTGCCAGCAGCTTAGGGCGGGAGGGAGCCGAGCAGTACTTC | CASSLGREGAEQYF
- | - | TRBJ2-3 | TRBV27 | TGTGCCAGCACCCTCCTCGGGGGAGATACGCAGTATTTT | CASTLLGGDTQYF
- | - | TRBJ1-4 | TRBV27 | TGTGCCAGCAGTTTCGGATCCGGGGGTCATAATGAAAAACTGTTTTTT | CASSFGSGGHNEKLFF
- | - | TRBJ2-5 | TRBV7-9 | TGTGCCAGCAGCTTGACCCTTCGGACAGAGCGATCCCGGGAGACCCAGTACTTC | CASSLTLRTERSRETQYF
- | - | TRBJ2-3 | TRBV7-8 | TGTGCCAGCAGCTTAGTCGCTAGCGCAGATACGCAGTATTTT | CASSLVASADTQYF
- | - | TRBJ2-2 | TRBV19 | TGTGCCAGTAGTATGGCAAATACCGGGGAGCTGTTTTTT | CASSMANTGELFF
- | TRBD1 | TRBJ1-1 | TRBV5-1 | TGCGCCAGCAGCTCCGGGACAGGGGTGAACACTGAAGCTTTCTTT | CASSSGTGVNTEAFF
- | TRBD1 | TRBJ2-7 | TRBV19 | TGTGCCAGTAGTCCGGGGACAGGGATGTCCTACGAGCAGTACTTC | CASSPGTGMSYEQYF
- | TRBD1 | TRBJ2-1 | TRBV5-8 | TGTGCCAGCAGCCCTACCCCATCACGGAACCCGGGACAGTCATATGAGCAGTTCTTC | CASSPTPSRNPGQSYEQFF
- | - | TRBJ2-7 | TRBV28 | TGTGCCAGCAGAAACAGGGTCGAGCAGTACTTC | CASRNRVEQYF
- | TRBD1 | TRBJ1-3 | TRBV5-1 | TGCGCCAGCAGCACCGGACAGGATTTCTCTGGAAACACCATATATTTT | CASSTGQDFSGNTIYF
- | TRBD1 | TRBJ1-6 | TRBV27 | TGTGCCAGCAGTTCTCAGGGGGTACTCAATTCACCCCTCCACTTT | CASSSQGVLNSPLHF
- | TRBD1 | TRBJ2-7 | TRBV19 | TGTGCCAGTAGTCCGGGACAGGGAGGGCAGTACTTC | CASSPGQGGQYF
- | - | TRBJ2-7 | TRBV5-5 | TGTGCCAGCAGCCTAGAGGCGGAAACCTACTACGAGCAGTACTTC | CASSLEAETYYEQYF
- | TRBD2 | TRBJ2-3 | TRBV29-1 | TGCAGCGTTGAAGAAACTAGCGGGGGGGCGGTTGTTGGTACGCAGTATTTT | CSVEETSGGAVVGTQYF
- | - | TRBJ1-2 | TRBV6-1 | TGTGCCAGCAGTGAATCTCGGGGGGTGGTGGCCACCTTC | CASSESRGVVATF